Listed here is a single T cell receptor (beta chain). Its antigen remains unidentified. In germline, CDR1 is SGHTA, CDR2 FQGTGA. V gave up 1 base and J gave up 2 bases, with 12 bases separating them. The CDR3 extends over 16 amino acids. This sample was included in a study of blood T cells in healthy people across ages. Findings of the study overall: There was no known CMV status for donors, so expanded clonotype changes were possibly confounded.

The authors ran a second PCR of roughly 6 to 12 cycles using a sample-barcoded 5' primer and a J-beta primer mix. Each CDR3 protein is one row after TCRdb ran MiXCR on the 5' RACE reads. This table has 550,000 to 800,000 distinct CDR3 sequences, about 32% appearing once. V and J are TRBV7-3 and TRBJ2-1; D possibly corresponds to TRBD2 (5 bases). The sequenced material came from blood. This clonotype was sampled from a woman of 80 years or more in good health. The CDR3 DNA is TGTGCCAGCAGCTTAATCCCTAGCCTAGCCTACAATGAGCAGTTCTTC. As protein: CASSLIPSLAYNEQFF.